Reported below is one T cell receptor (beta chain). The source of the sample is a study of T cell changes during pregnancy in multiple sclerosis. TCRdb's table, derived via immunoSEQ multiplex PCR, lists solely in-frame clones and lacks some. In the table there are just under 50,000 clones, approximately 94% of which are singletons. The receptor's source is a female donor with multiple sclerosis, enrolled in a pregnancy study. Material: CD4+ T cells from peripheral blood mononuclear cells, obtained in the third trimester of pregnancy.

This CDR3 is CASSFGASTKNIQYF. The CDR3 nucleotides are TGCGCCAGCAGCTTTGGGGCATCTACCAAAAACATTCAGTACTTC. The chain links TRBV5-1 to TRBJ2-4, with a possible D match to TRBD1 (5 bases). The CDR3 sequence is 15 residues long. Germline CDR1 reads SGHRS; CDR2 reads YFSETQ. V dropped 2 bases and J dropped 2 bases, with 11 bases sitting between them.